This T cell receptor beta chain was captured by sequencing in a study of T cell changes during pregnancy in multiple sclerosis. Profiling relied on immunoSEQ multiplex PCR, and the TCRdb table lists in-frame clones only, not all of them. The repertoire consists of 95,000 to 100,000 clones, with about 91% occurring once and the leading ten covering 2.5% to 3.5%. The CDR3 sequence is 15 residues long. Per the germline V gene, CDR1 is MNHNS and CDR2 is SASEGT. The V and J ends lost 2 bases and 2 bases respectively, with 13 bases between them. The TCR sequence derives from a female donor with multiple sclerosis, enrolled in a pregnancy study. The sequencing here drew on peripheral blood, taken in the second trimester of pregnancy. V is TRBV6-1 and J is TRBJ2-7, with a weak D call TRBD2 (5 bases). The CDR3 coding sequence is TGTGCCAGCAGTGAATTGGACTCCTTTACCTACGAGCAGTACTTC. Protein: CASSELDSFTYEQYF.